The 23 T cell receptor beta chains below come from one sample, sequenced in a study of response to subunit inactivated influenza vaccine. TCRdb re-called the RT-PCR reads with MiXCR, one entry per CDR3 protein. This repertoire shows about 520,000 distinct CDR3 sequences, about 7.2% found once; its top ten account for less than 15%. The material sequenced was PBMCs from blood, taken less than 25 months after vaccination. Receptors were obtained from a man aged 50 to 75 who received an inactivated influenza vaccine.

The gene calls are TRBV2 and TRBJ2-4, with 9 bases identical to TRBD2. Germline V gene lookup returns CDR1 SNHLY and CDR2 FYNNEI. V lost 6 bases and J lost 2; bases outside the gene matches: 20. This CDR3 is 20 amino acids long. CDR3: CASRRDPGSGRLATKNIQYF. Here the CDR3 DNA reads TGTGCCAGCAGGAGGGACCCGGGTAGCGGGAGATTAGCAACCAAAAACATTCAGTACTTC.

In its sample, this clonotype was seen many times. The chain employs TRBV6-5 and TRBJ2-7; D possibly corresponds to TRBD2 (5 bases). The CDR3 loop spans 11 amino acids. Trimming shortened V by 7 bases and J by 7 bases, and 11 bases separated the two germline ends. Looked up from germline, CDR1 is MNHEY and CDR2 is SVGAGI. The CDR3, as DNA: TGTGCCAGCAACTCCGGGGAGGAGCAGTACTTC. Translating it yields CASNSGEEQYF.

The chain carries TRBV20-1 and TRBJ2-1; TRBD2 matches at 9 bases. This CDR3 has 16 amino acids. The V segment lost 3 bases and the J segment 4 bases; nucleotides outside the gene matches: 10. CDR1 is DFQATT and CDR2 is SNEGSKA in the germline V gene (reference sequence). This chain's CDR3 is CSARGLGAGGYNEQFF. Here the CDR3 DNA reads TGCAGTGCTAGGGGCTTGGGGGCGGGAGGGTACAATGAGCAGTTCTTC.

This clonotype was found many times. V is TRBV3-1 and J is TRBJ2-5; TRBD2 agrees at 12 bases. Germline-derived CDR1 and CDR2 are LGHDT and YNNKEL (reference sequence). The CDR3 has 14 amino acids. V lost 8 bases, J lost 1 base, and 2 bases stayed unmatched. CDR3 loop: CASGLAGSQETQYF. The DNA for the CDR3 is TGTGCCAGCGGACTAGCGGGGTCCCAAGAGACCCAGTACTTC.

This chain connects TRBV4-1 to TRBJ2-3, with D possibly being TRBD1 or TRBD2 (6 bases each). The CDR3 extends over 13 amino acids. The germline gives CDR1 MGHRA, CDR2 YSYEKL. V lost 6 bases and J 5 bases, leaving 12 bases between the germline ends. As DNA, the CDR3 is TGCGCCAGCAGACAGGGAGGAGGAGATACGCAGTATTTT. Its protein is CASRQGGGDTQYF.

The chain is built from TRBV5-4 and TRBJ1-2; the match to TRBD1 covers 8 bases. Germline assignment: CDR1 SGHNT and CDR2 YYREEE (reference sequence). The CDR3 extends over 15 amino acids. After removal of 2 bases from V and 7 bases from J, the junction contained 10 bases not matched to a gene. CDR3 sequence: CASSLGQGLYRGYTF. The CDR3 bases are TGTGCCAGCAGCTTAGGACAGGGACTTTATCGTGGCTACACCTTC. Drawing the rest from reference TRBV5-4 and TRBJ1-2, the complete variable domain is ETGVTQSPTHLIKTRGQQVTLRCSSQSGHNTVSWYQQALGQGPQFIFQYYREEENGRGNFPPRFSGLQFPNYSSELNVNALELDDSALYLCASSLGQGLYRGYTFGSGTRLTVV.

This clonotype was counted only a few times. This rearrangement joins TRBV7-9 to TRBJ2-1, with 7 bases that match TRBD2. The germline gives CDR1 SEHNR, CDR2 FQNEAQ (reference sequence). Trimming at V came to 7 bases and at J to 5 bases, leaving 11 bases not matched to a gene. The CDR3 spans 15 residues. The CDR3 DNA reads as TGTGCCAGCAATTTACGGGAGGCCACAAACAATGAGCAGTTCTTC. Translation gives CASNLREATNNEQFF.

The chain uses TRBV3-1 and TRBJ2-5; 11 positions agree with TRBD2. Germline V gene data show CDR1 as LGHDT and CDR2 as YNNKEL (reference sequence). This CDR3 has 18 amino acids. J gave up 1 base and V 5 bases, and 12 bases lay outside the gene matches. Here the CDR3 reads CASSKPGPGTSGQETQYF. CDR3 DNA sequence: TGTGCCAGCAGCAAGCCGGGGCCTGGGACTAGCGGCCAAGAGACCCAGTACTTC.

The CDR3 region is CASKDSTRVTEAFF. In DNA form, the CDR3 reads TGTGCCAGCAAAGACAGTACCCGGGTCACTGAAGCTTTCTTT. The genes are TRBV25-1 and TRBJ1-1; a possible D gene is TRBD1 (5 bases). V lost 7 bases to trimming and J lost 4 bases, with 16 bases between them. Looked up from germline, CDR1 is MGHDK and CDR2 is SYGVNS. The CDR3 covers 14 residues.

The chain employs TRBV20-1 and TRBJ2-7, with TRBD2 as a possible D gene (5 bases). The CDR3 is made up of 12 amino acids. CDR1 and CDR2 from the germline V gene are DFQATT and SNEGSKA (reference sequence). V was shortened by 4 bases and J by 3 bases, with 10 bases between the two germline ends. CDR3 in DNA: TGCAGTGCTAAGAGGGATTTCTACGAGCAGTACTTC. It yields the protein CSAKRDFYEQYF.

The chain couples TRBV5-1 to TRBJ2-1, with a possible D match to TRBD1 (6 bases). Between the trimmed V and J ends, which lost 4 bases and 9 bases, there was a span of 17 bases. Germline CDR1 SGHRS, CDR2 YFSETQ. CDR3 length: 14 residues. Here the CDR3 reads CASSETGERGEQFF. CDR3 DNA sequence: TGCGCCAGCAGCGAGACAGGAGAACGGGGTGAGCAGTTCTTC.

The rearrangement links TRBV3-1 to TRBJ1-1; a possible D gene is TRBD1 (6 bases). The CDR3 is 13 amino acids. V was pared by 6 bases and J by 4 bases, with 12 bases between. Germline loops: CDR1 LGHDT, CDR2 YNNKEL (reference sequence). Written as DNA, the CDR3 is TGTGCCAGCAGGCTACAGGGTTCCACTGAAGCTTTCTTT. It encodes CASRLQGSTEAFF.

This clonotype was seen a few times. V gene TRBV30 combines with J gene TRBJ2-3; TRBD1 agrees at 7 bases. This CDR3 comprises 15 residues. V trimming: 0 bases; J trimming: 4 bases; junction bases outside the gene matches: 7. In germline, CDR1 is GTSNPN, CDR2 SVGIG (reference sequence). The CDR3 loop reads CAWSVGGQGADTQYF. In nucleotides, the CDR3 is TGTGCCTGGAGTGTAGGTGGTCAGGGGGCAGATACGCAGTATTTT.

This clonotype was observed a handful of times. The rearrangement links TRBV15 to TRBJ2-1, with TRBD1 identical over 9 bases. Germline CDR1 is LNHNV and CDR2 is YYDKDF (reference sequence). V lost 4 bases and J lost 10; bases outside the gene matches: 17. The CDR3 sequence is 17 residues long. The CDR3 DNA reads as TGTGCCACCAGCAAAGACAGACCGGGACAGGGTAGCGGAGAGCAGTTCTTC. It codes for CATSKDRPGQGSGEQFF.

This clonotype was seen at least ten times. The CDR3 here is CASIGAYGYTF. For the CDR3, the DNA is TGTGCCAGCATCGGGGCCTATGGCTACACCTTC. This sequence joins TRBV25-1 and TRBJ1-2; weak D call: TRBD1 (5 bases). Germline V CDR1 and CDR2: MGHDK, SYGVNS. The CDR3 has 11 residues. The ends were cut back, 7 bases at V and 4 bases at J, with 7 bases in the middle.

This clonotype has at least ten counts. The V call is TRBV20-1, the J call TRBJ2-1, with 9 bases aligning to TRBD1. CDR1 is DFQATT and CDR2 is SNEGSKA in the germline V gene (reference sequence). The trim removed 7 bases at V and 2 bases at J, leaving 6 bases unmatched. There are 14 residues in the CDR3. CDR3 sequence (DNA): TGCAGTGTCCTGGGACAGGGTCCCTACAATGAGCAGTTCTTC. This translates into CSVLGQGPYNEQFF.

The V gene is TRBV28, the J gene TRBJ1-1, with 7 bases matching TRBD1. The CDR3 sequence is 14 residues long. The V gene end was trimmed by 1 base and the J gene end by 6 bases; junction bases not matched to a gene: 5. CDR1 and CDR2 from the germline V gene are MDHEN and SYDVKM. CDR3 DNA: TGTGCCAGCAGTTTATCGGGACAGAATCCTGAAGCTTTCTTT. This codes for CASSLSGQNPEAFF. The full variable domain, with the rest looked up from reference TRBV28 and TRBJ1-1, is DVKVTQSSRYLVKRTGEKVFLECVQDMDHENMFWYRQDPGLGLRLIYFSYDVKMKEKGDIPEGYSVSREKKERFSLILESASTNQTSMYLCASSLSGQNPEAFFGQGTRLTVV.

This clonotype was counted many times. The genes are TRBV20-1 and TRBJ2-5; 11 bases align to TRBD1. In germline, CDR1 is DFQATT, CDR2 SNEGSKA (reference sequence). The CDR3 has 15 residues. V trimming: 6 bases; J trimming: 5 bases; junction bases outside the gene matches: 11. CDR3 in amino acids: CSARSPGQGAETQYF. As DNA, the CDR3 is TGCAGTGCGCGCAGCCCAGGACAGGGGGCTGAGACCCAGTACTTC.

This clonotype came up many times. The rearrangement links TRBV7-8 to TRBJ1-1, with unresolved D. V lost 5 bases, J lost 2 bases, and 12 bases lay in between. This CDR3 contains 14 residues. Germline CDR1 SGHVS, CDR2 FQNEAQ. The chain's CDR3 is CASSPITGNTEAFF. The CDR3 DNA reads as TGTGCCAGCAGCCCGATTACGGGAAACACTGAAGCTTTCTTT.

The V gene is TRBV7-6, the J gene TRBJ2-1, with 8 bases matching TRBD2. CDR3 size: 15 residues. Losses at the gene ends were 5 bases for V and 8 bases for J; bases not matched to a gene: 11. CDR1 and CDR2 from the germline V gene are SGHVS and FNYEAQ. The CDR3 loop reads CASSPAGVEFDEQFF. The CDR3 region has the DNA TGTGCCAGCAGCCCAGCGGGAGTTGAATTCGATGAGCAGTTCTTC.

This clonotype was seen only once. The chain employs TRBV11-1 and TRBJ2-7; D is possibly TRBD1 or TRBD2 (5 bases each). Per germline, CDR1 SGHAT and CDR2 FQDESV (reference sequence). This CDR3 contains 14 residues. With 4 bases removed from V and 3 bases from J, the gap between germline ends came to 13 bases. CDR3 protein: CASSSVRENYEQYF. The CDR3 DNA reads as TGTGCCAGCAGCTCGGTCAGGGAGAACTACGAGCAGTACTTC.

This chain uses TRBV6-1 with TRBJ1-1; TRBD1 matches at 7 bases. The CDR3 runs 13 residues. The V and J ends lost 2 bases and 13 bases, in that order; junction bases with no gene match: 10. In germline, CDR1 is MNHNS, CDR2 SASEGT. CDR3 DNA: TGTGCCAGCAGTGAAAGTGGACAGGCGAGAGGTTTCTTT. Amino acids: CASSESGQARGFF.

The rearrangement links TRBV6-2 or TRBV6-3 to TRBJ2-1; the D gene could be TRBD1 or TRBD2 (7 bases each). Per the germline V gene, CDR1 is MNHEY and CDR2 is SVGEGT. CDR3 length: 14 residues. V shed 5 bases and J shed 8 bases, with 16 bases lying between them. The CDR3 reads CASSAWGRGHEQFF. As DNA, the CDR3 is TGTGCCAGCAGTGCTTGGGGGAGGGGGCATGAGCAGTTCTTC.